A selection of T cell receptor beta chains follows, all from one sample in a study of T cells after yellow fever vaccination. Using its own MiXCR run on the 5' RACE reads, TCRdb lists one record per CDR3 protein. The sample has hundreds of thousands of distinct CDR3 sequences, 11% seen once. The sample in question was PBMCs, obtained on the day of the first yellow fever vaccination. Receptors were obtained from a young man who received the YFV17D yellow fever vaccine. Both conserved end residues are part of each CDR3. D genes are given only for firm matches. Rows may omit the clone size; those that give it use once, few, many or a size class.

v_call,d_call,j_call,clone_size,cdr3_aa,cdr3_nt
TRBV4-1,.,TRBJ2-1,few,CASSQVGQSNEQFF,TGCGCCAGCAGCCAAGTTGGACAGTCCAATGAGCAGTTCTTC
TRBV6-1,TRBD2,TRBJ2-3,many,CASRLAGADTQYF,TGTGCCAGCAGACTAGCGGGGGCAGATACGCAGTATTTT
TRBV30,TRBD1,TRBJ1-4,few,CAWSEGQGNEKLFF,TGTGCCTGGAGCGAAGGACAGGGAAATGAAAAACTGTTTTTT
TRBV14,.,TRBJ2-3,few,CASSQEKESTDTQYF,TGTGCCAGCAGCCAAGAGAAGGAGAGCACAGATACGCAGTATTTT
TRBV27,TRBD1,TRBJ2-7,.,CASRGQTYEQYF,TGTGCCAGCAGGGGACAGACCTACGAGCAGTACTTC
TRBV10-3,.,TRBJ2-1,.,CAISEGQGGEQFF,TGTGCCATCAGTGAGGGGCAGGGTGGTGAGCAGTTCTTC
TRBV7-2,TRBD1,TRBJ2-5,few,CASSLFGTELQETQYF,TGTGCCAGCAGCTTATTCGGGACAGAGTTACAAGAGACCCAGTACTTC
TRBV12-3/TRBV12-4,.,TRBJ1-6,.,CASSRGYSYNSPLHF,TGTGCCAGCAGTAGGGGGTACTCCTATAATTCACCCCTCCACTTT
TRBV10-3,.,TRBJ1-5,.,CAISDLGPLRESQHF,TGTGCCATCAGTGATTTGGGACCTCTAAGGGAGTCTCAGCATTTT
TRBV6-1,.,TRBJ1-6,few,CASRKGYNSPLHF,TGTGCCAGCAGAAAAGGTTATAATTCACCCCTCCACTTT
TRBV6-2/TRBV6-3,.,TRBJ1-5,few,CASSYFGGEGPQHF,TGTGCCAGCAGTTACTTTGGCGGCGAGGGGCCCCAGCATTTT
TRBV18,TRBD1,TRBJ2-1,few,CASSPTGGRVQFF,TGTGCCAGCTCACCGACAGGGGGCAGAGTGCAGTTCTTC
TRBV29-1,.,TRBJ2-5,.,CSVEYRGAGETQYF,TGCAGCGTTGAATACAGGGGCGCGGGGGAGACCCAGTACTTC
TRBV11-2,.,TRBJ1-6,.,CASSSRRRAGSYNSPLHF,TGTGCCAGCAGCTCCCGACGGCGGGCCGGCTCCTATAATTCACCCCTCCACTTT
TRBV7-7,TRBD1,TRBJ2-7,.,CASSPLSGTASYEQYF,TGTGCCAGCAGCCCCCTCTCCGGGACAGCCTCCTACGAGCAGTACTTC
TRBV2,.,TRBJ2-2,.,CASSEAIGGPNTGELFF,TGTGCCAGCAGTGAAGCGATCGGAGGGCCGAACACCGGGGAGCTGTTTTTT
TRBV6-2/TRBV6-3,TRBD2,TRBJ2-5,few,CASSPGTSGGETQYF,TGTGCCAGCAGTCCCGGGACTAGCGGGGGTGAGACCCAGTACTTC
TRBV5-1,TRBD1,TRBJ1-1,.,CASSLGGGGTEAFF,TGCGCCAGCAGCTTAGGGGGCGGCGGCACTGAAGCTTTCTTT
TRBV19,TRBD2,TRBJ2-1,.,CASSILAGGDNEQFF,TGTGCCAGTAGTATCTTAGCGGGGGGGGACAATGAGCAGTTCTTC
TRBV5-7,.,TRBJ2-7,few,CASSFLRDDYEQYF,TGTGCCAGCAGCTTTCTCCGGGACGACTACGAGCAGTACTTC
TRBV5-1,.,TRBJ1-5,.,CASSLAGGPANQPQHF,TGCGCCAGCAGCTTGGCCGGAGGACCAGCCAATCAGCCCCAGCATTTT
TRBV5-1,.,TRBJ2-1,many,CASSLTVPRGNEQFF,TGCGCCAGCAGCTTGACAGTTCCCCGGGGGAATGAGCAGTTCTTC
TRBV7-9,TRBD1,TRBJ1-6,.,CASSPTGGSPLHF,TGTGCCAGCAGCCCAACAGGGGGATCACCCCTCCACTTT
TRBV5-1,.,TRBJ1-3,.,CASSPSPLTGNTIYF,TGCGCCAGCAGCCCCTCACCGCTCACTGGAAACACCATATATTTT
TRBV12-3/TRBV12-4,.,TRBJ1-2,.,CASSPGRQDHYGYTF,TGTGCCAGCAGCCCCGGCAGACAGGATCACTATGGCTACACCTTC
TRBV27,TRBD1,TRBJ1-2,.,CASSLTGQGKGYTF,TGTGCCAGCAGTTTAACGGGACAGGGGAAAGGCTACACCTTC
TRBV7-2,.,TRBJ2-7,.,CASSLAGLDSYGGYF,TGTGCCAGCAGCTTAGCCGGGTTAGATTCCTACGGTGGGTACTTC
TRBV5-6,TRBD1,TRBJ2-1,.,CASSVRDRVLIEQFF,TGTGCCAGCAGCGTCCGGGACAGGGTACTAATTGAGCAGTTCTTC
TRBV9,.,TRBJ2-3,many,CASSVYTSTDTQYF,TGTGCCAGCAGCGTATACACTAGCACAGATACGCAGTATTTT
TRBV28,.,TRBJ2-1,few,CASSLPDGPINEQFF,TGTGCCAGCAGTTTACCCGATGGACCGATCAATGAGCAGTTCTTC
TRBV5-1,.,TRBJ1-1,many,CASSLVPMTEGAEAFF,TGCGCCAGCAGCTTGGTACCGATGACCGAGGGGGCTGAAGCTTTCTTT
TRBV7-9,.,TRBJ1-4,few,CASSSHRQASNEKLFF,TGTGCCAGCAGCTCCCACCGCCAGGCCTCGAATGAAAAACTGTTTTTT
TRBV5-1,TRBD1,TRBJ1-6,.,CASSLKTGAFSPLHF,TGCGCCAGCAGCTTGAAGACAGGGGCATTTTCACCCCTCCACTTT
TRBV2,TRBD1,TRBJ2-2,few,CASSERGLDTGELFF,TGTGCCAGCAGTGAAAGGGGGCTGGACACCGGGGAGCTGTTTTTT
TRBV29-1,.,TRBJ1-2,few,CSVEDWQGQGNYGYTF,TGCAGCGTTGAAGATTGGCAGGGTCAGGGTAACTATGGCTACACCTTC
TRBV4-1,.,TRBJ1-6,few,CASSLGAVNSPLHF,TGCGCCAGCAGCCTGGGGGCAGTTAATTCACCCCTCCACTTT